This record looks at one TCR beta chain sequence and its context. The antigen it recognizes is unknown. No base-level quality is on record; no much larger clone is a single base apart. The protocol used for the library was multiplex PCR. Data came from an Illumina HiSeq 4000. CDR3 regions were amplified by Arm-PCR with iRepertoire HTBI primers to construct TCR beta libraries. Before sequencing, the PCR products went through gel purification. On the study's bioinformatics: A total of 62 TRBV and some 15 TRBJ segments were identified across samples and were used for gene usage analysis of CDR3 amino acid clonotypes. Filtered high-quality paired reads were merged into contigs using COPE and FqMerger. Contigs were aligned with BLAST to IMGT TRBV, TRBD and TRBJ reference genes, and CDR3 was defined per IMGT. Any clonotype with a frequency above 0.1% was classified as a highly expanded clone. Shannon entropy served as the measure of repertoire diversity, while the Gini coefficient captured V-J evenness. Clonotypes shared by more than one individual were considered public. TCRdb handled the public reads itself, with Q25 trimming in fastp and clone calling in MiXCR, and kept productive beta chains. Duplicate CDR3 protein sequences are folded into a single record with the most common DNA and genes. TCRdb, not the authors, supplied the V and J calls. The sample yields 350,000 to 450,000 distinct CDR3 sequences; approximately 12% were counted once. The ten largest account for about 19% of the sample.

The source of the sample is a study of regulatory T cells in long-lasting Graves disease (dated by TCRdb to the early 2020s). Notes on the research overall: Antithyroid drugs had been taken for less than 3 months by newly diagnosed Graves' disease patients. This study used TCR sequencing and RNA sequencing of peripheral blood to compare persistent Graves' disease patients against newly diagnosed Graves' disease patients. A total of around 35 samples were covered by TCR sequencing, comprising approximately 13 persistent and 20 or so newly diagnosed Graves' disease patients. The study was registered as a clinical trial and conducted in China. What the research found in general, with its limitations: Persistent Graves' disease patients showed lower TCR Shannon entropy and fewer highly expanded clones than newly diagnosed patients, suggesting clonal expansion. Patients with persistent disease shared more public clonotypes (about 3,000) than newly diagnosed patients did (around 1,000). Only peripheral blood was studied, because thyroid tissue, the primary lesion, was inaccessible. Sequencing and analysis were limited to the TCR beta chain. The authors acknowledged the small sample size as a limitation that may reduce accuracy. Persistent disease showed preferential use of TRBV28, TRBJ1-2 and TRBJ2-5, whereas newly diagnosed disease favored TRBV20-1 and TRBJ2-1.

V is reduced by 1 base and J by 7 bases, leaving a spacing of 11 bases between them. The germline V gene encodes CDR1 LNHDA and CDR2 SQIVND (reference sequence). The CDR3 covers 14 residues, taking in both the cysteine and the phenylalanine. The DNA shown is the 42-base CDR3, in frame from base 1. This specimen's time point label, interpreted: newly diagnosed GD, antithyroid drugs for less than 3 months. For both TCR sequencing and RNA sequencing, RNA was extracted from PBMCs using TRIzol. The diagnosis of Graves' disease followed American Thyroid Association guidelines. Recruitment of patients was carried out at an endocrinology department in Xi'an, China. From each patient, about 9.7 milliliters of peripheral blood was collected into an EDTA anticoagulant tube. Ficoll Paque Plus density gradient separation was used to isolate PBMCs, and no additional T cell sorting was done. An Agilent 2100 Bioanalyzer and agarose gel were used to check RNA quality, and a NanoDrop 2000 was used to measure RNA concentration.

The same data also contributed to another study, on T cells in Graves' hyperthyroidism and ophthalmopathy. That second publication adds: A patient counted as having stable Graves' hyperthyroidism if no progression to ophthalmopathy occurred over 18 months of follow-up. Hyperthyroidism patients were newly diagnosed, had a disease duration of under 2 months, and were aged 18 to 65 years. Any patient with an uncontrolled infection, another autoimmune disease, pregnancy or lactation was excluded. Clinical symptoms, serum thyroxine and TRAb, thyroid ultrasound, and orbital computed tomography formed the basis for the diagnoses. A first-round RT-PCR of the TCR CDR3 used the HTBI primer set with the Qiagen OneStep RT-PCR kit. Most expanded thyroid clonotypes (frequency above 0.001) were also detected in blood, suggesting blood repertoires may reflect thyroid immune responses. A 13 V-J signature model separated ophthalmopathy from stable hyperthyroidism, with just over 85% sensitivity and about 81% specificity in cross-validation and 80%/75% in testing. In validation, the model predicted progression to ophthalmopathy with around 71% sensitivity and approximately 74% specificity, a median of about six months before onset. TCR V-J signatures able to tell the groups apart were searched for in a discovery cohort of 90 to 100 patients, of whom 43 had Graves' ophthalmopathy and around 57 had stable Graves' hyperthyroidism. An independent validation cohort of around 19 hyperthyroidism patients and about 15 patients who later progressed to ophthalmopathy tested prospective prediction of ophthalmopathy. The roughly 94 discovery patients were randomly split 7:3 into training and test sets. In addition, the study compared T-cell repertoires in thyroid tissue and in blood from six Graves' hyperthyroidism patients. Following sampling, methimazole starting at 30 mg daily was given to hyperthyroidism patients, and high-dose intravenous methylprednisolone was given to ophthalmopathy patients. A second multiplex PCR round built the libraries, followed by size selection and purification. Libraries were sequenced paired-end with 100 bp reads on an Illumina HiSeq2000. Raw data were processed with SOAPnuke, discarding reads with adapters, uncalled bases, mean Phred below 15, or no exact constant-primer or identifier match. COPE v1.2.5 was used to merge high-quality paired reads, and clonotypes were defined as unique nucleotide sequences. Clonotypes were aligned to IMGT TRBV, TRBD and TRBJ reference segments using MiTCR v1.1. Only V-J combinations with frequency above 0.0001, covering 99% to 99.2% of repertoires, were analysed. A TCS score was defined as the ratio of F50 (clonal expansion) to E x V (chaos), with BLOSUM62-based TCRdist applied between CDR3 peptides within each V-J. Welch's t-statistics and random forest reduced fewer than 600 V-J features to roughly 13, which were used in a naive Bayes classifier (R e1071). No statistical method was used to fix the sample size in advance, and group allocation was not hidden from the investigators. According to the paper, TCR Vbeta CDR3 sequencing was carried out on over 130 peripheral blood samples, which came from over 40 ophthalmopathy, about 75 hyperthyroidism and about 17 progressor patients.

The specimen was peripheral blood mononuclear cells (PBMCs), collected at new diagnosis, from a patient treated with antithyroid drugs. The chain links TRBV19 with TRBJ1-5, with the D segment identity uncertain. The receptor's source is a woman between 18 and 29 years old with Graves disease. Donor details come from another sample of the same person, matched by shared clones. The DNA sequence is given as TGTGCCAGTAGTATAGCATTGGGGTTGCAGCCCCAGCATTTT. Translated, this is CASSIALGLQPQHF. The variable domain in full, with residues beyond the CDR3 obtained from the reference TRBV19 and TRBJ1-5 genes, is DGGITQSPKYLFRKEGQNVTLSCEQNLNHDAMYWYRQDPGQGLRLIYYSQIVNDFQKGDIAEGYSVSREKKESFPLTVTSAQKNPTAFYLCASSIALGLQPQHFGDGTRLSIL.